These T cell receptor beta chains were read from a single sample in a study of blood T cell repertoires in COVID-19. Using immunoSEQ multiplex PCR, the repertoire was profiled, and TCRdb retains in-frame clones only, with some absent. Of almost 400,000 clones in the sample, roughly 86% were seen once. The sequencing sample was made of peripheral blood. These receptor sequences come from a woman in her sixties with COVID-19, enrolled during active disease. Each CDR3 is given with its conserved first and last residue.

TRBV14 CASRWAGGETQYF
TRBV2 CASYSGGVQETQYF
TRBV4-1 CASSQLTALNYGYTF
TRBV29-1 CSVATGAVYEQYF
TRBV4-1 CASSQEGTQKGRQYF
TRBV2 CASMIRALNTEAFF
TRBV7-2 CASSLNPAVGGYGYTF
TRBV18 CASSPDRAGSGYTF
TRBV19 CASSPQAAGGSRTQYF
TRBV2 CAGRQGYYGYTF
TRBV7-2 CASSIRLGGGPYEQYF
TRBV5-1 CASSPGGALIPAFF
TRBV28 CASSYNKAGGNQPQHF
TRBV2 CASRITGTYEQYF
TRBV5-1 CASSLALTGELFF
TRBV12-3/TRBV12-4 CASSRRGDTEAFF
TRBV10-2 CASMWEGGAGELFF
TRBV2 CASSLDRGTQETQYF
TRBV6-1 CASSEALSGAYYGYTF
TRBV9 CASSVLANGAGEAFF
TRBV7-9 CASSLGTGGFRIEKLFF
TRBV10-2 CASRDTSTDTQYF
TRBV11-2 CASSRGGTGGYTF
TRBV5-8 CASSPIRAGELFF
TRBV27 CASSYKRGDEQFF
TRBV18 CASSPVGGAGANVLTF
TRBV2 CAGATNEKLFF
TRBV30 CAWNTGVVEKLFF
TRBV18 CASSPIGAEQYF
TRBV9 CASSSGDGKSPLHF
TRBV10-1 CASSEWGTGGNEQYF
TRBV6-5 CASSSPSGAQETQYF
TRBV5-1 CASSLRDRGSYEQYF
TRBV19 CASSLTMRGGLYNEQFF